This T cell receptor (beta chain) was recovered during a study of radiation and T cells in renal cell carcinoma. Stated time point: blood 4 weeks post-SBRT, at nephrectomy. Treatment reported: 15 Gy SBRT to primary tumor, nephrectomy 4 weeks later. Measured with immunoSEQ multiplex PCR; TCRdb has only the in-frame clones, and not every one. The repertoire holds about 83,000 clones, with roughly 83% as singletons. The CDR3 totals 17 residues. Between the trimmed V and J ends, which lost 0 bases and 1 base, there was a span of 14 bases. The germline gives CDR1 MNHNS, CDR2 SASEGT. This TCR was sampled from a woman in her sixties or seventies with renal cell carcinoma. The chain joins TRBV6-1 to TRBJ2-3; TRBD1 is a possible D gene (5 bases). The specimen was blood, collected from a patient whose treatment included radiotherapy and nephrectomy. The CDR3 DNA reads as TGTGCCAGCAGTGAAGCTAGGGTGGGGCTTCGCACAGATACGCAGTATTTT. The encoded protein is CASSEARVGLRTDTQYF.